In this sample, the clone carrying this T cell receptor (beta chain) turned up a few times. What it binds is unknown. Time point defined: blood at routine non-recurrence follow-up after resection. No cells were sorted before sequencing. The whole RNA sequenced was extracted from tumor, nontumor lung or frozen PBMC. CDR1 and CDR2 (germline): SGHRS, YFSETQ. Trimming left V 1 base short and J 6 bases short, with 13 bases between. The CDR3 is made up of 15 amino acids. TCR cDNA molecules each carried a unique molecular identifier. TCRdb fed the 5' RACE reads into MiXCR, producing one record per CDR3 protein. The top ten hold roughly 17% of the sample, which has about 120,000 distinct CDR3 sequences, 12% seen once. The data were obtained in a study of spatial heterogeneity in lung cancer. About the research overall: 72 TRACERx patients with early, untreated non-small cell lung cancer donated samples. There were, on average, more than eight raw-read appearances for each unique TCR and UMI combination. The study, taken as a whole, reports: TCRs found ubiquitously expanded in tumor appeared in blood more at resection than at follow-up.

The rearrangement uses TRBV5-1 and TRBJ2-2, with D maybe TRBD2 (5 bases). The material was PBMCs, obtained at follow-up. This sequence was found in a male donor with early-stage non-small cell lung cancer. CDR3 amino acids: CASSLKGSNSGELFF. In DNA, the CDR3 is TGCGCCAGCAGCTTGAAAGGGAGTAATTCCGGGGAGCTGTTTTTT.